One T cell receptor (beta chain) is described in this entry. Its target is unknown. The entry originates in a study of cytomegalovirus exposure and HLA in healthy donors. Whole-study results and caveats: Earlier analysis found most TCR beta V segments productive about 87% or about 30% of the time.

Use of 60 Vbeta and 13 Jbeta primers characterized the PCR. Profiling relied on immunoSEQ multiplex PCR, and the TCRdb table lists in-frame clones only, not all of them. The data show under 65,000 clones, around 81% seen once. CDR1 LGHNA and CDR2 YNFKEQ come from the germline V gene. CDR3 size: 15 residues. Trimming left V 0 bases short and J 5 bases short, with 11 bases between. V and J are TRBV4-2 and TRBJ1-5, with a possible D match to TRBD1 (5 bases). The clonotype comes from a young man in good health and CMV-seropositive. Source material: PBMCs. CDR3 in DNA: TGTGCCAGCAGCCAAGATGCCAGGGCACATCAGCCCCAGCATTTT. This encodes CASSQDARAHQPQHF.